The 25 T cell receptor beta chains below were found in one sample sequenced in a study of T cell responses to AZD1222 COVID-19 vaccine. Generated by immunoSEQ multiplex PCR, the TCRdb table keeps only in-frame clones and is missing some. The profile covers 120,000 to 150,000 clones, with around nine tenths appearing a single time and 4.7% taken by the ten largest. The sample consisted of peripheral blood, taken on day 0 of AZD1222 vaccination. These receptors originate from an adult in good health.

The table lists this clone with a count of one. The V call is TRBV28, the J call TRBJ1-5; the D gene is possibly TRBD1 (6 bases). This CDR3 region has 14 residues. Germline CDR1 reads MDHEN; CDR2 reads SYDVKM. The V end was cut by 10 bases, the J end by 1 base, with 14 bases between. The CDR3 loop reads CANSDRLSNQPQHF. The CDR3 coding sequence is TGTGCCAACTCGGACAGATTAAGCAATCAGCCCCAGCATTTT.

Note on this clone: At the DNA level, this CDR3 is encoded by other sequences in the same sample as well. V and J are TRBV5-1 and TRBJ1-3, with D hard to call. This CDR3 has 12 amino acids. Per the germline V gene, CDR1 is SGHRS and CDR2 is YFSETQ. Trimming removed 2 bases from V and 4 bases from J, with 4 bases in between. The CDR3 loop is CASSFSGNTIYF. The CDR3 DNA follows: TGCGCCAGCAGCTTTTCGGGAAACACCATATATTTT.

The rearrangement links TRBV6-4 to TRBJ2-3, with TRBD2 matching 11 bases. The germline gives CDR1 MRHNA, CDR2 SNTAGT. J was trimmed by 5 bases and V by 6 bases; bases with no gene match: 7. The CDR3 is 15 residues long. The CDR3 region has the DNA TGTGCCAGCAGCCTACTAGCGGGAGAGGGAGATACGCAGTATTTT. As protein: CASSLLAGEGDTQYF.

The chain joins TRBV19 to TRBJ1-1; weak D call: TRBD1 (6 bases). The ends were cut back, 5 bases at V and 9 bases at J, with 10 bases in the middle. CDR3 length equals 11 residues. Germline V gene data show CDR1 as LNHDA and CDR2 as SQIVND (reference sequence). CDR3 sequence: CASSPGVQAFF. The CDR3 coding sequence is TGTGCCAGTAGTCCAGGGGTTCAAGCTTTCTTT. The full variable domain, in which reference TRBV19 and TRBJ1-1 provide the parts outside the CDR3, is DGGITQSPKYLFRKEGQNVTLSCEQNLNHDAMYWYRQDPGQGLRLIYYSQIVNDFQKGDIAEGYSVSREKKESFPLTVTSAQKNPTAFYLCASSPGVQAFFGQGTRLTVV.

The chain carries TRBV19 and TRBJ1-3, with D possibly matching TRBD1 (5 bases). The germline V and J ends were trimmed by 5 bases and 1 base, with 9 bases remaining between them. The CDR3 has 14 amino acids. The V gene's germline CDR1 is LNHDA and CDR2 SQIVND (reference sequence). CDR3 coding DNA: TGTGCCAGTAGTGCCCAGGGTTCTGGAAACACCATATATTTT. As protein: CASSAQGSGNTIYF.

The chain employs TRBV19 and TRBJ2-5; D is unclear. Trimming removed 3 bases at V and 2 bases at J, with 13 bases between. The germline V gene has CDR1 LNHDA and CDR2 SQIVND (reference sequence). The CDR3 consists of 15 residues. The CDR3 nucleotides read TGTGCCAGTAGTATGGTACTGGCTCCACAAGAGACCCAGTACTTC. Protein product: CASSMVLAPQETQYF.

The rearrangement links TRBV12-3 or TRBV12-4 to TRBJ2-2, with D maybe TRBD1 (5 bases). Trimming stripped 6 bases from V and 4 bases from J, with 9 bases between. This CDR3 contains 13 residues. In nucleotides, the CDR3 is TGTGCCAGCAGCGACAGCCTCACCGGGGAGCTGTTTTTT. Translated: CASSDSLTGELFF.

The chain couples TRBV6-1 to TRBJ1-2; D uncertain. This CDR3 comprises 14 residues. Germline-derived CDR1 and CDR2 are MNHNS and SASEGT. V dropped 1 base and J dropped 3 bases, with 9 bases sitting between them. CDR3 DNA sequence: TGTGCCAGCAGTGAAGTGCAAACCTACTATGGCTACACCTTC. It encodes CASSEVQTYYGYTF.

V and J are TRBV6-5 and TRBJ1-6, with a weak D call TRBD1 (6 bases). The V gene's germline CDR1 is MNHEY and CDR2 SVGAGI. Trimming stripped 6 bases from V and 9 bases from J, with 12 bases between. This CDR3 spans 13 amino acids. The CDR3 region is CASRQGRVSPLHF. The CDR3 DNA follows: TGTGCCAGCAGGCAGGGGAGGGTTTCACCCCTCCACTTT.

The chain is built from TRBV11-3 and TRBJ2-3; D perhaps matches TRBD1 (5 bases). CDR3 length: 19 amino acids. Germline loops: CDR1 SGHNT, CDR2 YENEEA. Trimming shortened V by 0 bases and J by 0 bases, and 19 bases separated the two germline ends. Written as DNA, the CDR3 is TGTGCCAGCAGCTTAGAGGTGTGGGGCGATTCCGTTAGCACAGATACGCAGTATTTT. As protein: CASSLEVWGDSVSTDTQYF.

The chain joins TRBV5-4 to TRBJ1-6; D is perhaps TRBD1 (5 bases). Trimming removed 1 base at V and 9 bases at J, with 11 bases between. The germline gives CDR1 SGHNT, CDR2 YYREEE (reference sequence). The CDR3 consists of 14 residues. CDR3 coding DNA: TGTGCCAGCAGCTTGATCCAGGGAAGTTCACCCCTCCACTTT. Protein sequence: CASSLIQGSSPLHF.

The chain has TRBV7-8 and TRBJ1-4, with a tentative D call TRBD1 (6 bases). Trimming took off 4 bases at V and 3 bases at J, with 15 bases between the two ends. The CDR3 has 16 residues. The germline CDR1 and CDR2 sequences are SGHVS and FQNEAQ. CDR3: CASSSITGKANEKLFF. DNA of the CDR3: TGTGCCAGCAGCTCAATCACAGGGAAGGCTAATGAAAAACTGTTTTTT.

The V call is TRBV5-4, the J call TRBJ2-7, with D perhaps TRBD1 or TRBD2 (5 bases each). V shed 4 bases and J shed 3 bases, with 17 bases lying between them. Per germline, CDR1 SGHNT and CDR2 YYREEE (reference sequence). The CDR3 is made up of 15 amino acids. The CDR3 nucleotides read TGTGCCAGCAGCGCAGGGACGGCGACAGTCTACGAGCAGTACTTC. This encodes CASSAGTATVYEQYF.

The CDR3 sequence: CATSRDRGRRSYNEQFF. Here the CDR3 DNA reads TGTGCCACCAGCAGAGATCGGGGCCGCCGCTCCTACAATGAGCAGTTCTTC. V gene TRBV15 combines with J gene TRBJ2-1; D is tentatively TRBD1 or TRBD2 (5 bases each). Trimming pared 0 bases from V and 0 bases from J, leaving 12 bases between. The CDR3 loop spans 17 amino acids. Germline CDR1 is LNHNV and CDR2 is YYDKDF (reference sequence).

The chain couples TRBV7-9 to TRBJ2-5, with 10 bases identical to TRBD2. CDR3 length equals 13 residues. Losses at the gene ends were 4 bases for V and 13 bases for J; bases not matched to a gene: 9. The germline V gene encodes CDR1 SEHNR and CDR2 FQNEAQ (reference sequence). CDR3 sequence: CASSSGTSAAWYF. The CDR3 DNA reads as TGTGCCAGCAGCTCGGGGACTAGCGCAGCCTGGTACTTC.

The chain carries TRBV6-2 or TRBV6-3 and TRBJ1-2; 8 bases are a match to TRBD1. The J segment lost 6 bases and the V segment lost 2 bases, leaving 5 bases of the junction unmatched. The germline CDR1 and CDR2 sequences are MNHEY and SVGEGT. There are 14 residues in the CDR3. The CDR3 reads CASSYVAGGDGYTF. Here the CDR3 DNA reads TGTGCCAGCAGTTACGTTGCAGGGGGCGATGGCTACACCTTC.

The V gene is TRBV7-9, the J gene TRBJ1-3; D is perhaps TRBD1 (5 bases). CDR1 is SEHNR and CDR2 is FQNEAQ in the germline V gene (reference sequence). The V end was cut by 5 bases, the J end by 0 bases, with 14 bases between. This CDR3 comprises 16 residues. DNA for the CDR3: TGTGCCAGCAGCCACGTAGACAGAAGCTCTGGAAACACCATATATTTT. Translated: CASSHVDRSSGNTIYF.

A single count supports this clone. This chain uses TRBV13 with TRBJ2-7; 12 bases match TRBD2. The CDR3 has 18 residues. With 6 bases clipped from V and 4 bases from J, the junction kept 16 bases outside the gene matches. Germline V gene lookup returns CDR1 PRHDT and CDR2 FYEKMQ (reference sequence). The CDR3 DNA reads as TGTGCCAGCAGAAGCGGTCTAGCGGGGGGGCCAAACAGGTACGAGCAGTACTTC. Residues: CASRSGLAGGPNRYEQYF.

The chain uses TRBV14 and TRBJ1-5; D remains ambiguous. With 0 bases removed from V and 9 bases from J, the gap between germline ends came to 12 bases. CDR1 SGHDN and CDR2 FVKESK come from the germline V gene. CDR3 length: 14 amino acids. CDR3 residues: CASSQDHGVTPQHF. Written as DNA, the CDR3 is TGTGCCAGCAGCCAAGATCATGGGGTGACGCCCCAGCATTTT.

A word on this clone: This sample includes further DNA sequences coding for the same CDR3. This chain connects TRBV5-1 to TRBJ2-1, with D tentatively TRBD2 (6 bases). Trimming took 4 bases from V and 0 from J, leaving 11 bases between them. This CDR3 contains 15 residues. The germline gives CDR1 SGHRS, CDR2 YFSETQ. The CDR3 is CASSLDSGSYNEQFF. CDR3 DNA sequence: TGCGCCAGCAGCCTAGATAGCGGCTCCTACAATGAGCAGTTCTTC.

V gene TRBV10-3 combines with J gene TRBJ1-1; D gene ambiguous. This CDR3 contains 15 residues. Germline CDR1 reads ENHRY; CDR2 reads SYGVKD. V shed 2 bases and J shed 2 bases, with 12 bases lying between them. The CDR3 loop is CAISEQVEDNTEAFF. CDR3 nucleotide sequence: TGTGCCATCAGTGAGCAGGTTGAGGATAACACTGAAGCTTTCTTT.

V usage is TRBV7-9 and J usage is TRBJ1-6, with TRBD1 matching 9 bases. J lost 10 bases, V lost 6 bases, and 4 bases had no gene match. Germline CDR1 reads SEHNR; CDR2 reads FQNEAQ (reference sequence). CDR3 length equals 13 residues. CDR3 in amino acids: CASRGQGGSPLHF. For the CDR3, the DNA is TGTGCCAGCAGGGGACAGGGAGGCTCACCCCTCCACTTT.

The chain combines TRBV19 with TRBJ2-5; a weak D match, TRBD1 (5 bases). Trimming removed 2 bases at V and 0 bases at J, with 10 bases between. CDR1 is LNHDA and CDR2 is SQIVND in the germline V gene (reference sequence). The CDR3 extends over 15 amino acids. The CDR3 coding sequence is TGTGCCAGTAGTATAATCCTGACAGACCAAGAGACCCAGTACTTC. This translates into CASSIILTDQETQYF.

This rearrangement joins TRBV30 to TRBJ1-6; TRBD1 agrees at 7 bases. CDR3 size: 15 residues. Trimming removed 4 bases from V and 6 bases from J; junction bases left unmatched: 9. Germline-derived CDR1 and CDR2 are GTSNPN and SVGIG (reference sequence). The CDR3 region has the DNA TGTGCCTGGAAGCCACGGACAGGTTTTAATTCACCCCTCCACTTT. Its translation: CAWKPRTGFNSPLHF.

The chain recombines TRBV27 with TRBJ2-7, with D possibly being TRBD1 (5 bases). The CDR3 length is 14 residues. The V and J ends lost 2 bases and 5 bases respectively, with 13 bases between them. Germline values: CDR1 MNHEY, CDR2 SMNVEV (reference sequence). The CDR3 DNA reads TGTGCCAGCAGTTTACGGGCAGGGAAGGACGAGCAGTACTTC. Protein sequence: CASSLRAGKDEQYF.